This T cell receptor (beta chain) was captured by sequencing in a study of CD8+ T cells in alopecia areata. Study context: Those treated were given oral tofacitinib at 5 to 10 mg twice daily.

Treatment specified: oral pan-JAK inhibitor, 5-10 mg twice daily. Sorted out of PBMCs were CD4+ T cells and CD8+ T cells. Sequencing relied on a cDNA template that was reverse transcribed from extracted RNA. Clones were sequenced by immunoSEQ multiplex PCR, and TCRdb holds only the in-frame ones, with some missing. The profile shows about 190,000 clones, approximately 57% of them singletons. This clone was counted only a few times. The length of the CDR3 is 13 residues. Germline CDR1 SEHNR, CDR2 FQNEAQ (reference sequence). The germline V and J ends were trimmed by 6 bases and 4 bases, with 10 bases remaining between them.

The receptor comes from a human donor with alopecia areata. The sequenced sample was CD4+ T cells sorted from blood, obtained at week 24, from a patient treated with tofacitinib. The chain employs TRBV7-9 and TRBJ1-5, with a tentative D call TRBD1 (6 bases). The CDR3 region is CASSGGANQPQHF. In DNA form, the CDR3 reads TGTGCCAGCAGTGGGGGGGCTAATCAGCCCCAGCATTTT.